A selection of T cell receptor beta chains follows, all from one sample in a study of cytomegalovirus exposure and HLA in healthy donors. Method: immunoSEQ multiplex PCR; TCRdb's copy keeps in-frame clones and lacks some. The sample carries some 150,000 clones, roughly 82% recorded once. Sequences were obtained from PBMCs. Receptors were obtained from a man aged 18 to 30 in good health and CMV-seropositive. The CDR3 runs from the conserved cysteine through the conserved F or W. A row's size may be missing; if present it is once, few, many or a size class.

J: TRBJ2-1
V: TRBV27
size: NA
CDR3: CASSPRDLSREDYNEQFF

J: TRBJ1-1
V: TRBV28
size: once
CDR3: CASPPKYRVHTEAFF

J: TRBJ2-2
V: TRBV6-5
size: NA
CDR3: CATRDFSNTGELFF

J: TRBJ1-5
V: TRBV7-9
size: NA
CDR3: CASSSGVGNQPQHF

J: TRBJ2-5
V: TRBV6-1
size: NA
CDR3: CASRNRGTETQYF

J: TRBJ2-1
V: TRBV7-2
size: NA
CDR3: CASSLASRSDYYNEQFF

J: TRBJ2-7
V: TRBV27
size: NA
CDR3: CASSLSGLAINEQYF

J: TRBJ2-3
V: TRBV28
size: NA
CDR3: CASSFGGTDTQYF

J: TRBJ1-2
V: TRBV29-1
size: NA
CDR3: CSVDGGGYGYTF

J: TRBJ2-1
V: TRBV4-1
size: NA
CDR3: CASSHSDSLNEQFF

J: TRBJ2-7
V: TRBV7-9
size: NA
CDR3: CASSLVLASGPHEQYF

J: TRBJ1-5
V: TRBV6-1
size: NA
CDR3: CASSEFSGNQPQHF

J: TRBJ1-4
V: TRBV6-1
size: NA
CDR3: CASSEIGTGTAEKLFF

J: TRBJ2-5
V: TRBV2
size: NA
CDR3: CASRDILGRGPQETQYF

J: TRBJ1-3
V: TRBV6-1
size: NA
CDR3: CASSGQGLSGNTIYF

J: TRBJ1-1
V: TRBV4-1
size: NA
CDR3: CALQANEAFF

J: TRBJ1-2
V: TRBV9
size: NA
CDR3: CASSEMTPNYGYTF

J: TRBJ1-1
V: TRBV6-5
size: NA
CDR3: CASSYDARGTEAFF

J: TRBJ2-5
V: TRBV6-6
size: NA
CDR3: CASSYFSGTEKETQYF

J: TRBJ1-2
V: TRBV29-1
size: NA
CDR3: CSVEDTETANYGYTF

J: TRBJ2-5
V: TRBV2
size: once
CDR3: CASSEGLAGQETQYF

J: TRBJ2-7
V: TRBV7-9
size: NA
CDR3: CASSFDRDEQYF

J: TRBJ2-2
V: TRBV14
size: few
CDR3: CASSQATPYNTGELFF

J: TRBJ1-5
V: TRBV7-9
size: NA
CDR3: CSSSSSGQENQPQHF

J: TRBJ2-1
V: TRBV7-6
size: few
CDR3: CASSLRTSGTNYNEQFF

J: TRBJ2-7
V: TRBV5-1
size: NA
CDR3: CASSPRTGDSYEQYF

J: TRBJ2-5
V: TRBV6-6
size: few
CDR3: CASSYGQGAQETQYF

J: TRBJ2-5
V: TRBV27
size: few
CDR3: CASSSTTGIQETQYF

J: TRBJ2-2
V: TRBV14
size: once
CDR3: CASSQDSTLWRTGELFF

J: TRBJ2-5
V: TRBV10-3
size: once
CDR3: CAISGSSGRAGETQYF

J: TRBJ2-7
V: TRBV2
size: NA
CDR3: CASRPGLADEQYF

J: TRBJ1-1
V: TRBV29-1
size: NA
CDR3: CSVEDFTRNTEAFF

J: TRBJ1-4
V: TRBV28
size: NA
CDR3: CASSLYGTATNEKLFF

J: TRBJ2-1
V: TRBV27
size: NA
CDR3: CASSLVGGNEQFF

J: TRBJ2-7
V: TRBV25-1
size: NA
CDR3: CASSIPGLAGEQYF

J: TRBJ1-1
V: TRBV6-5
size: NA
CDR3: CASSYSEENTEAFF

J: TRBJ2-4
V: TRBV28
size: few
CDR3: CASSPPGQGANIQYF

J: TRBJ1-2
V: TRBV7-9
size: NA
CDR3: CASSLGGRNYGYTF

J: TRBJ1-1
V: TRBV2
size: few
CDR3: CASNPRTGGTEAFF

J: TRBJ2-7
V: TRBV7-9
size: NA
CDR3: CASSLVSSYEQYF

J: TRBJ2-7
V: TRBV2
size: few
CDR3: CASSVFSGDLGEQYF